These 30 T cell receptor beta chains were all obtained from the same sample, sequenced in a study of TET2 disruption in CD19-targeted CAR T cells. The protocol was immunoSEQ multiplex PCR, while the TCRdb copy is restricted to in-frame clones and leaves out a portion. Seen in this sample are 20,000 to 30,000 clones; the ten most common clones hold 1.5% to 2%. Antigens of these TCRs are unknown. Stated treatment: autologous CTL019 cells: CD19 CAR with 4-1BB and CD3 zeta domains. Material: CD8- CAR+ T cells sorted from cultured blood T cells, obtained for CD19 CAR T cell therapy. Subset of the sample: CD8-negative CAR-positive T cells from the infusion product. The receptors shown here come from a man between 65 and 80 years old with chronic lymphocytic leukemia.

With regard to this clone: The read ends 3 residues before the CDR3 terminus; that terminus is restored from the germline J gene. V and J are TRBV7-9 and TRBJ2-2, with unresolved D. The CDR3 length is 10 residues. Deletions cut 9 bases from V and 6 bases from J, with 5 bases between. The germline gives CDR1 SEHNR, CDR2 FQNEAQ (reference sequence). The CDR3 region is CASPAGELFF. The covered CDR3 bases are TGTGCCAGTCCGGCCGGGGAG. Combining the CDR3 with reference TRBV7-9 and TRBJ2-2 gives the whole variable domain DTGVSQNPRHKITKRGQNVTFRCDPISEHNRLYWYRQTLGQGPEFLTYFQNEAQLEKSRLLSDRFSAERPKGSFSTLEIQRTEQGDSAMYLCASPAGELFFGEGSRLTVL.

Here the CDR3 reads CASSEGPSYDYTF. The CDR3 DNA, read in part, is TGTGCCAGCAGTGAAGGTCCTTCCTACGAC. The rearrangement uses TRBV6-1 and TRBJ1-2; D remains ambiguous. Read coverage stops 3 residues before the CDR3 terminus; the germline J gene supplies the remainder. CDR3 length: 13 amino acids. Germline CDR1 reads MNHNS; CDR2 reads SASEGT.

Incomplete CDR3 DNA: TGTGCCAGCACAGGAGCTAGCGGGGGGTTGGAGACC. It translates to CASTGASGGLET. The CDR3 as a whole reads CASTGASGGLETQYF. This chain uses TRBV2 with TRBJ2-5, with 11 positions matching TRBD2. With the read ending 3 residues before the CDR3 end, the germline J gene is used to fill in that end. CDR1 and CDR2 (germline): SNHLY, FYNNEI. Unmatched junction bases numbered 9, after V lost 7 bases and J lost 5 bases. CDR3 length equals 15 residues.

As regards this clone: The read finishes 3 residues shy of the CDR3 end, and the germline J gene is used to complete it. The gene calls are TRBV3-1 (or the pseudogene TRBV3-2) and TRBJ2-2, with D maybe TRBD2 (5 bases). Per germline, CDR1 LGHDT and CDR2 YNNKEL (reference sequence). V was cut by 1 base and J by 6 bases, with 9 bases left in between. This CDR3 region has 14 residues. CDR3 amino acids: CASSQVYGAGELFF. CDR3 DNA (partial): TGTGCCAGCAGCCAAGTGTACGGGGCCGGGGAG.

As to this clone: Read coverage stops 3 residues before the CDR3 terminus; the germline J gene supplies the remainder. The sample holds other DNA sequences that translate to the same CDR3. The chain has TRBV20-1 and TRBJ1-3; TRBD1 aligns across 8 bases. V trimming: 3 bases; J trimming: 4 bases; junction bases outside the gene matches: 5. This CDR3 is built from 14 residues. Germline V gene lookup returns CDR1 DFQATT and CDR2 SNEGSKA (reference sequence). Here the CDR3 reads CSASQGAGGNTIYF. The covered CDR3 bases are TGCAGTGCTAGCCAGGGGGCTGGGGGAAACACC.

Concerning this clone itself: The read halts 3 residues ahead of the CDR3 end, with the missing end drawn from the germline J gene. The chain has TRBV7-9 and TRBJ1-2; D remains unclear. Between the trimmed V and J ends, which lost 5 bases and 4 bases, there was a span of 14 bases. Germline loops: CDR1 SEHNR, CDR2 FQNEAQ (reference sequence). CDR3 length: 14 residues. Partial CDR3 DNA: TGTGCCAGCAGCCCCCCCGGGTTTGCCTATGGC. Protein sequence: CASSPPGFAYG. The full CDR3 sequence reads CASSPPGFAYGYTF.

In the case of this clone: The sequenced fragment ends 3 residues before the CDR3 boundary, so the rest is inferred from the germline J gene. The chain uses TRBV11-2 and TRBJ2-3; no clear D. Trimming shortened V by 2 bases and J by 5 bases, and 11 bases separated the two germline ends. Per germline, CDR1 SGHAT and CDR2 FQNNGV. The CDR3 extends over 14 amino acids. The CDR3 reads CASSLSRSGDTQYF. The sequenced CDR3 bases are TGTGCCAGCAGCTTATCGAGATCAGGAGATACG. The entire variable domain, with the rest obtained from reference TRBV11-2 and TRBJ2-3, is as follows: EAGVAQSPRYKIIEKRQSVAFWCNPISGHATLYWYQQILGQGPKLLIQFQNNGVVDDSQLPKDRFSAERLKGVDSTLKIQPAKLEDSAVYLCASSLSRSGDTQYFGPGTRLTVL.

Remarks on this clone: The read terminates 3 residues ahead of where the CDR3 ends, so the germline J gene completes it. V is TRBV5-4 and J is TRBJ1-2; possible D gene TRBD1, 5 bases. Per germline, CDR1 SGHNT and CDR2 YYREEE (reference sequence). This CDR3 region has 15 residues. V was clipped by 3 bases and J by 7 bases, with 19 bases between them. The CDR3 bases that were read are TGTGCCAGCAGCTCCCCCCCTGTGACAGAATTTGGC. Encoded protein: CASSSPPVTEFG. The entire CDR3 protein is CASSSPPVTEFGYTF.

On this clone: From the germline J gene comes the end of the CDR3, since the read stops 3 residues before it. V is TRBV18 and J is TRBJ1-1; 8 bases map to TRBD1. Germline V gene lookup returns CDR1 KGHSH and CDR2 LQKENI. The CDR3 sequence is 14 residues long. V was pared by 5 bases and J by 2 bases, with 4 bases of the junction left unmatched. CDR3 DNA, as far as it was read: TGTGCCAGCTCATATGGACAGGGAAACACTGAA. This codes for CASSYGQGNTE. The full CDR3 sequence reads CASSYGQGNTEAFF.

About this clone: The read terminates 3 residues ahead of where the CDR3 ends, so the germline J gene completes it. The chain links TRBV2 to TRBJ2-7; D might be TRBD2 (6 bases). The CDR3 contains 15 residues. Trimming pared 2 bases from V and 3 bases from J, leaving 14 bases between. CDR1 is SNHLY, CDR2 FYNNEI, per germline. CDR3 sequence reads: CASSEMRGSGYEQYF. The sequenced part of the CDR3 DNA is TGTGCCAGCAGTGAAATGCGGGGTTCCGGCTACGAG.

A remark on this clone: The CDR3 goes on 3 residues after the read ends, and that part is filled in from the germline J gene. The chain employs TRBV7-9 and TRBJ2-5, with D possibly TRBD2 on 7 matching bases. The CDR3 extends over 15 amino acids. Germline lookup yields CDR1 SEHNR and CDR2 FQNEAQ (reference sequence). The germline V and J ends were trimmed by 1 base and 4 bases, with 13 bases remaining between them. The CDR3 DNA, read in part, is TGTGCCAGCAGCTTAGTGGGAGGGGGATCAGAGACC. As protein: CASSLVGGGSET. The full-length CDR3 reads as CASSLVGGGSETQYF.

On this clone itself: The read falls 3 residues short of the CDR3 end, and the missing part is taken from the germline J gene. This chain connects TRBV5-8 to TRBJ2-4; D might be TRBD1 (6 bases). Germline assignment: CDR1 SGHTS and CDR2 YDEGEE. The CDR3 is 13 residues long. CDR3 loop: CASSFQGQETQYF. The part of the CDR3 DNA that was read is TGTGCCAGCAGCTTTCAGGGGCAAGAGACT.

Concerning this clone itself: The read comes to an end 3 residues before the CDR3 does, leaving the germline J gene to fill in the end. This rearrangement joins TRBV27 to TRBJ2-7; 14 nucleotides align to TRBD2. The V gene end was trimmed by 4 bases and the J gene end by 5 bases; junction bases not matched to a gene: 7. The CDR3 is 16 residues long. Germline CDR1 and CDR2: MNHEY and SMNVEV (reference sequence). The covered CDR3 bases are TGTGCCAGCAGTTCCCGACTAGCGGGGGGGGGAAACGAG. It encodes CASSSRLAGGGNE. Given in full, the CDR3 is CASSSRLAGGGNEQYF.

With regard to this clone: The CDR3 end falls 3 residues outside the read, so it is completed with the germline J gene. The chain recombines TRBV11-1 with TRBJ2-1, with TRBD1 matching over 7 bases. The CDR3 has 15 residues. From germline, CDR1 is SGHAT and CDR2 FQDESV (reference sequence). V lost 3 bases to trimming and J lost 0 bases; unmatched junction nucleotides: 2. The CDR3 DNA, read in part, is TGTGCCAGCAGCTTTTCAGGGGGCTCCTACAATGAG. Its translation is CASSFSGGSYNE. The entire CDR3 protein reads CASSFSGGSYNEQFF.

Notes on this clone: Coverage ceases 3 residues before the CDR3 finishes, and the germline J gene fills in the end. V gene TRBV12-3 or TRBV12-4 combines with J gene TRBJ2-7; tentative D call: TRBD1 (6 bases). The CDR3 is 15 residues long. V lost 6 bases, J lost 3 bases, and 18 bases lay in between. CDR3 protein: CASSLQGKALYEQYF. The part of the CDR3 DNA that was read is TGTGCCAGCAGCCTACAGGGAAAGGCTCTCTACGAG.

A remark on this clone: The CDR3 end is not reached by the read, which stops 3 residues before it; the germline J gene fills it in. The chain links TRBV12-3 or TRBV12-4 to TRBJ2-2, with D unresolved. This CDR3 spans 17 amino acids. Deletions cut 4 bases from V and 3 bases from J, with 18 bases between. The CDR3 reads CASSSTPPLVHTGELFF. Partial CDR3 DNA: TGTGCCAGCAGTTCAACCCCCCCCTTAGTGCACACCGGGGAG.

As concerns this clone: From the germline J gene comes the end of the CDR3, since the read stops 3 residues before it. This chain joins TRBV2 and TRBJ2-5; 12 bases match TRBD2. Losses at the gene ends were 4 bases for V and 4 bases for J; bases not matched to a gene: 4. Germline CDR1 and CDR2: SNHLY and FYNNEI. The CDR3 spans 15 residues. This chain's CDR3 is CASSVPSGGAETQYF. The CDR3 DNA, read in part, is TGTGCCAGCAGTGTACCTAGCGGGGGGGCAGAGACC. The full variable domain, its missing parts supplied by reference TRBV2 and TRBJ2-5, is EPEVTQTPSHQVTQMGQEVILRCVPISNHLYFYWYRQILGQKVEFLVSFYNNEISEKSEIFDDQFSVERPDGSNFTLKIRSTKLEDSAMYFCASSVPSGGAETQYFGPGTRLLVL.

On this clone: The sequenced fragment ends 3 residues before the CDR3 boundary, so the rest is inferred from the germline J gene. The chain combines TRBV6-2 or TRBV6-3 with TRBJ1-2; TRBD1 agrees at 7 bases. Germline values: CDR1 MNHEY, CDR2 SVGEGT. There are 15 residues in the CDR3. The sequenced CDR3 bases are TGTGCCAGCAGACGCGACAGGGATCGCACAGATACC. Amino acid sequence: CASRRDRDRTDT. The full CDR3 reads CASRRDRDRTDTYTF.

In regard to this clone: The read ends 3 residues shy of where the CDR3 ends; the end is completed using the germline J gene. This rearrangement joins TRBV10-2 to TRBJ2-3; 7 bases line up with TRBD1. Germline V gene lookup returns CDR1 WSHSY and CDR2 SAAADI. The CDR3 length is 15 residues. V shed 0 bases, J shed 6 bases, and the junction held 6 bases outside the gene matches. The CDR3 region is CASSESVGGSDTQYF. The sequenced CDR3 bases are TGCGCCAGCAGTGAGTCGGTAGGGGGCTCGGATACG.

Of note for this clone: The DNA ends 3 residues before the CDR3 does, and the rest of the CDR3 is filled in from the germline J gene. The chain couples TRBV2 to TRBJ2-4; tentative D call: TRBD1 (5 bases). This CDR3 contains 16 residues. Per germline, CDR1 SNHLY and CDR2 FYNNEI. The sequenced CDR3 bases are TGTGCCAGCAGTGAAGCAGAAGCTGCTGGGGCAGAGACT. Amino acid sequence: CASSEAEAAGAET. From start to end, the CDR3 is CASSEAEAAGAETQYF. Drawing the rest from reference TRBV2 and TRBJ2-4, the complete variable domain is EPEVTQTPSHQVTQMGQEVILRCVPISNHLYFYWYRQILGQKVEFLVSFYNNEISEKSEIFDDQFSVERPDGSNFTLKIRSTKLEDSAMYFCASSEAEAAGAETQYFGAGTRLSVL.

By frequency, this clone registers medium-sized (0.01 to 0.1%). The read terminates 3 residues before the CDR3 end, so the remaining end is supplied by the germline J gene. This sequence joins TRBV29-1 and TRBJ2-2; 12 nucleotides agree with TRBD2. J gave up 5 bases and V 3 bases, and 7 bases lay outside the gene matches. This CDR3 comprises 16 residues. Germline V gives CDR1 SQVTM, CDR2 ANQGSEA. The CDR3 DNA, read in part, is TGCAGCGTTGAGGGCACTAGCGGGGGGACGACCGGGGAG. Translation: CSVEGTSGGTTGE. The whole CDR3 sequence reads CSVEGTSGGTTGELFF.

Worth noting for this clone: The read comes to an end 3 residues before the CDR3 does, leaving the germline J gene to fill in the end. The chain uses TRBV5-5 and TRBJ1-1; no clear D gene. Trimming left V 0 bases short and J 1 base short, with 4 bases between. This CDR3 spans 13 amino acids. Germline CDR1 reads SGHKS; CDR2 reads YYEKEE (reference sequence). The part of the CDR3 DNA that was read is TGTGCCAGCAGCTTGGTCAGGAACACTGAA. Protein sequence: CASSLVRNTE. The CDR3 in its entirety is CASSLVRNTEAFF.

With respect to this clone: The CDR3 end falls 3 residues outside the read, so it is completed with the germline J gene. The rearrangement uses TRBV2 and TRBJ1-2; TRBD1 is a possible D gene (5 bases). The germline V gene has CDR1 SNHLY and CDR2 FYNNEI. The CDR3 has 19 residues. The CDR3 DNA, read in part, is TGTGCCAGCAGTGAAGCGCTTCTGACTAGCGGGGCCTTGAGGGGTGAC. It encodes CASSEALLTSGALRGD. Given in full, the CDR3 is CASSEALLTSGALRGDYTF.

Regarding this clone: From the germline J gene comes the end of the CDR3, since the read stops 3 residues before it. The chain recombines TRBV20-1 with TRBJ2-1, with D maybe TRBD1 (5 bases). This CDR3 has 13 amino acids. From germline, CDR1 is DFQATT and CDR2 SNEGSKA (reference sequence). The ends were cut back, 0 bases at V and 9 bases at J, with 12 bases in the middle. The sequenced CDR3 bases are TGCAGTGCTAGAGATGGCACAGGTTCTGAG. Protein: CSARDGTGSE. In full, the CDR3 is CSARDGTGSEQFF.

Points on this clone: The read finishes 3 residues shy of the CDR3 end, and the germline J gene is used to complete it. The chain carries TRBV16 and TRBJ2-4; 7 bases are shared with TRBD1. This CDR3 is 15 amino acids long. Germline V gene sequence: CDR1 KGHSY, CDR2 FQNENV. Here the CDR3 reads CASSQDIQGNYGQYF. CDR3 DNA (partial): TGTGCCAGCAGCCAGGACATACAGGGGAACTATGGT.

Turning to this clone: The read is 3 residues too short to cover the CDR3 end, so that end is filled in from the germline J gene. This chain joins TRBV13 and TRBJ2-5; 7 bases are a match to TRBD1. The V segment lost 5 bases and the J segment 1 base; nucleotides outside the gene matches: 7. Per the germline V gene, CDR1 is PRHDT and CDR2 is FYEKMQ (reference sequence). There are 15 residues in the CDR3. CDR3 bases read: TGTGCCAGCAGCCCCCGGGACAGCCTCCAAGAGACC. It translates to CASSPRDSLQET. The full CDR3 is CASSPRDSLQETQYF.

On this clone: The read stops 3 residues short of the end of the CDR3; the missing end is completed from the germline J gene. The V call is TRBV6-1, the J call TRBJ1-5; no reliable D call. Looked up from germline, CDR1 is MNHNS and CDR2 is SASEGT. V was cut by 2 bases and J by 1 base, with 12 bases left in between. CDR3 length equals 16 residues. The sequenced CDR3 bases are TGTGCCAGCAGTGAACACGGGGTCGGAAGCAATCAGCCC. Translation: CASSEHGVGSNQP. The CDR3 as a whole reads CASSEHGVGSNQPQHF.

Worth noting for this clone: Sequencing ends 3 residues short of the CDR3 end; the germline J gene provides the rest. The chain combines TRBV11-2 with TRBJ2-7, with a weak D call TRBD2 (5 bases). The germline V gene has CDR1 SGHAT and CDR2 FQNNGV. This CDR3 is built from 14 residues. Trimming took off 4 bases at V and 6 bases at J, with 16 bases between the two ends. CDR3 sequence: CASSYGGPSTEQYF. The CDR3 bases that were read are TGTGCCAGCAGCTACGGCGGGCCATCTACCGAG.

The CDR3 reads CASSRDRISTGELFF. CDR3 DNA, as far as it was read: TGTGCCAGCAGTCGGGACAGAATAAGCACCGGGGAG. The rearrangement links TRBV27 to TRBJ2-2; 7 bases match TRBD1. The read falls 3 residues short of the CDR3 end, and the missing part is taken from the germline J gene. V shed 5 bases and J 4 bases; nucleotides not matched to a gene: 7. CDR3 size: 15 residues. Per the germline V gene, CDR1 is MNHEY and CDR2 is SMNVEV (reference sequence).

CDR3 loop: CSASPTAGAGTEAFF. The covered CDR3 bases are TGCAGTGCTAGCCCCACAGCGGGGGCGGGAACTGAA. V gene TRBV20-1 combines with J gene TRBJ1-1, with D possibly TRBD1 on 6 matching bases. Coverage ceases 3 residues before the CDR3 finishes, and the germline J gene fills in the end. This CDR3 spans 15 amino acids. The V end lost 3 bases, the J end lost 5 bases, and 19 bases lay between the germline ends. Germline CDR1 is DFQATT and CDR2 is SNEGSKA (reference sequence).